The clone carrying this T cell receptor beta chain was detected many times. The antigen is not known. The CDR3 is 14 amino acids. Germline V gives CDR1 MNHEY, CDR2 SVGEGT. The germline V and J ends were trimmed by 0 bases and 5 bases, with 8 bases remaining between them. The record originates from a study of molecular identifiers for immune sequencing clone quantification. Study summary: In replicates, RNA taken from 20,000 or 100,000 naive CD8 cells was divided five ways, and four portions underwent sequencing.

The study's findings and limits: Clones with over 20 RNA copies captured over 99% of effector molecules but under 1% of naive ones.

Methods described previously were used for bulk TCR libraries, and listed TCR primers were applied. TCRdb reprocessed the PCR reads with MiXCR, giving one entry per CDR3 protein. The table lists some 91,000 distinct CDR3 sequences, approximately 25% of them singletons. The V and J genes are TRBV6-2 or TRBV6-3 and TRBJ1-5; D unresolved. Material: naive CD8+ T cells from blood, with Jurkat cell RNA spiked in. The subset was: FACS-sorted CD8+CD4-CCR7+CD45RA+ naive T cells. The TCR comes from a human donor in good health. Some libraries in this study had Jurkat cell RNA spiked in. The CDR3 DNA reads TGTGCCAGCAGTTACTCCCGTCCCGATCAGCCCCAGCATTTT. It codes for CASSYSRPDQPQHF.